This T cell receptor beta chain was found in a study of response to subunit inactivated influenza vaccine. The germline gives CDR1 ENHRY, CDR2 SYGVKD. V gave up 7 bases and J gave up 3 bases, with 16 bases separating them. This CDR3 comprises 14 residues. This clonotype was counted only a few times. TCRdb re-derived calls from the RT-PCR reads in MiXCR, one entry per CDR3 protein. The data hold about half a million distinct CDR3 sequences, with around 8% observed a single time. The chain joins TRBV10-3 to TRBJ2-7; D call uncertain. Specimen: PBMCs from blood, collected around 25 months after vaccination. The clonotype comes from a man aged 45-69 years who received an inactivated influenza vaccine. The CDR3 sequence is CAIKKDRSDYEQYF. The CDR3 DNA reads TGTGCCATCAAAAAGGACCGTTCCGACTACGAGCAGTACTTC.